Following are 9 T cell receptor beta chains from one sample sequenced in a study of blood T cells in healthy people across ages. The authors ran a second PCR of 7 to 11 cycles using a sample-barcoded 5' primer and a J-beta primer mix. One entry per CDR3 protein, called by TCRdb with MiXCR from the 5' RACE reads. The data show 550,000 to 650,000 distinct CDR3 sequences, around 27% seen once. The sample also formed part of further work on T cells of mothers and their children.

Sequencing used blood. These receptors originate from a boy between 2 and 15 years old in good health.

This chain connects TRBV20-1 to TRBJ2-1; 16 bases fit TRBD2. The CDR3 is made up of 17 amino acids. Germline CDR1 DFQATT, CDR2 SNEGSKA (reference sequence). CDR3 loop: CRASGTSGRAEYNEQFF. CDR3 sequence (DNA): TGCAGGGCCTCCGGGACTAGCGGGAGGGCGGAGTACAATGAGCAGTTCTTC.

The gene calls are TRBV7-2 and TRBJ2-5, with D unresolved. V lost 2 bases, J lost 9 bases, and 10 bases lay in between. Germline V gene sequence: CDR1 SGHTA, CDR2 FQGNSA. CDR3 length: 12 residues. The CDR3 here is CASSLIQKSQYF. DNA of the CDR3: TGTGCCAGCAGCTTAATTCAGAAGTCCCAGTACTTC.

The sample holds many counts of this clonotype. V is TRBV4-3 and J is TRBJ2-1; a weak D match, TRBD2 (6 bases). The germline V and J ends were trimmed by 0 bases and 3 bases, with 12 bases remaining between them. CDR3 length equals 16 residues. CDR1 and CDR2 (germline): LGHNA, YSLEER. CDR3 loop: CASSQEGSGYYNEQFF. In DNA, the CDR3 is TGCGCCAGCAGCCAAGAAGGGAGCGGGTACTACAATGAGCAGTTCTTC.

This clonotype was seen once. This chain links TRBV27 with TRBJ2-4; D is undetermined. Germline V gives CDR1 MNHEY, CDR2 SMNVEV (reference sequence). Trimming left V 1 base short and J 11 bases short, with 15 bases between. The CDR3 runs to 14 residues. The CDR3 region is CASSLLPGSGFQYF. The CDR3 DNA sequence: TGTGCCAGCAGTTTATTACCCGGATCTGGGTTTCAGTACTTC.

In its sample, this clonotype was seen a few times. The V gene is TRBV11-2, the J gene TRBJ1-2; 9 positions match TRBD1. Looked up from germline, CDR1 is SGHAT and CDR2 is FQNNGV. The CDR3 runs to 14 residues. J was trimmed by 7 bases and V by 5 bases; bases with no gene match: 8. The CDR3 loop reads CASSRPGQGPGYTF. DNA for the CDR3: TGTGCCAGCAGCCGTCCGGGACAGGGCCCTGGCTACACCTTC.

In its sample, this clonotype was seen a few times. This rearrangement joins TRBV29-1 to TRBJ2-1, with a weak D call TRBD2 (5 bases). V gave up 6 bases and J gave up 6 bases, with 15 bases separating them. The CDR3 is made up of 13 amino acids. Germline V gives CDR1 SQVTM, CDR2 ANQGSEA. The CDR3 here is CSVRARRGNEQFF. CDR3 nucleotide sequence: TGCAGCGTGAGGGCTCGGCGAGGCAATGAGCAGTTCTTC.

This clonotype was recorded a few times. This chain uses TRBV4-3 with TRBJ1-1; weak D call: TRBD1 (5 bases). The CDR3 runs 15 residues. Germline CDR1 is LGHNA and CDR2 is YSLEER. V shed 1 base and J shed 6 bases, with 15 bases lying between them. The CDR3 DNA reads TGCGCCAGCAGCCAAGGCCTATCCGGGGGTTCTGAAGCTTTCTTT. Protein: CASSQGLSGGSEAFF.

A few counts support this clonotype. The chain uses TRBV6-1 and TRBJ2-7; 7 bases match TRBD1. From germline, CDR1 is MNHNS and CDR2 SASEGT. The CDR3 spans 15 residues. The V and J ends lost 7 bases and 0 bases, in that order; junction bases with no gene match: 9. CDR3 residues: CASTTDRVNSYEQYF. The CDR3 DNA sequence: TGTGCCAGCACCACTGACAGGGTGAACTCCTACGAGCAGTACTTC.

The chain employs TRBV5-6 and TRBJ1-1; TRBD1 matches 8 bases. The V and J ends lost 3 bases and 4 bases, in that order; junction bases with no gene match: 8. Germline lookup yields CDR1 SGHDT and CDR2 YYEEEE. The CDR3 extends over 15 amino acids. CDR3 sequence (DNA): TGTGCCAGCAGCTGGGGACAGGCTACCTTCACTGAAGCTTTCTTT. Encoded protein: CASSWGQATFTEAFF.